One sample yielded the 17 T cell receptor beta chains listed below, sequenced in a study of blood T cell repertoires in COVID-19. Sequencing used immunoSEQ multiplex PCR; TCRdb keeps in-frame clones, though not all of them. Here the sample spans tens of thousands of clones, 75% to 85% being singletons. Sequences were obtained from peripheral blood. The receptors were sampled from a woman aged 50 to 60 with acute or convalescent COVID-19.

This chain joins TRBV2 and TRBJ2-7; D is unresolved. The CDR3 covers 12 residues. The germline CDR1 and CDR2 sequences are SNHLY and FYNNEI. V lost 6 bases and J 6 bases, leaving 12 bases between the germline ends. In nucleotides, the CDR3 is TGTGCCAGCAGCCCTATTCCGGGCGAGCAGTACTTC. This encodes CASSPIPGEQYF.

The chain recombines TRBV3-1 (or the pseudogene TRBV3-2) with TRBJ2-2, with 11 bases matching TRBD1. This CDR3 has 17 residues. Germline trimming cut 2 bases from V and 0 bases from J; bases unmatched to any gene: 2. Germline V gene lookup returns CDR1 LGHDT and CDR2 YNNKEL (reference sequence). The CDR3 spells CASSQPGQGANTGELFF. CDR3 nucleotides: TGTGCCAGCAGCCAACCGGGACAGGGGGCGAACACCGGGGAGCTGTTTTTT.

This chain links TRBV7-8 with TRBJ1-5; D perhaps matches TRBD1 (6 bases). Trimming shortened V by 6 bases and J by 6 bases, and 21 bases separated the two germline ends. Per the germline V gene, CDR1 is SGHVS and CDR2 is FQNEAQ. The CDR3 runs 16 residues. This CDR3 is CASSPRAVGGAQPQHF. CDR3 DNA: TGTGCCAGCAGTCCCCGCGCCGTCGGGGGGGCTCAGCCCCAGCATTTT. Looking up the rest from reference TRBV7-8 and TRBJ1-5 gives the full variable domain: GAGVSQSPRYKVAKRGQDVALRCDPISGHVSLFWYQQALGQGPEFLTYFQNEAQLDKSGLPSDRFFAERPEGSVSTLKIQRTQQEDSAVYLCASSPRAVGGAQPQHFGDGTRLSIL.

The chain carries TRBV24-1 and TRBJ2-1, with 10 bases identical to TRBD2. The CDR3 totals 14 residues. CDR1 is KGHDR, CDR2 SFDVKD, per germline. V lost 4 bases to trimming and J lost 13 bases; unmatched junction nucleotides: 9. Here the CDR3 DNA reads TGTGCCACCAGTGACCTAGGACTAGCGGCGGTCCAGTTCTTC. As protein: CATSDLGLAAVQFF.

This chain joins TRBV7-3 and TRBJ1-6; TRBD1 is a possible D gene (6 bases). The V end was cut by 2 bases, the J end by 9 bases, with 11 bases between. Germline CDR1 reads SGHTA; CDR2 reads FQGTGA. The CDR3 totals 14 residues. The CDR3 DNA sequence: TGTGCCAGCAGCTTAGGGGGCGTCGGTTCACCCCTCCACTTT. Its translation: CASSLGGVGSPLHF. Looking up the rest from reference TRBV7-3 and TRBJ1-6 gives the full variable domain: GAGVSQTPSNKVTEKGKYVELRCDPISGHTALYWYRQSLGQGPEFLIYFQGTGAADDSGLPNDRFFAVRPEGSVSTLKIQRTERGDSAVYLCASSLGGVGSPLHFGNGTRLTVT.

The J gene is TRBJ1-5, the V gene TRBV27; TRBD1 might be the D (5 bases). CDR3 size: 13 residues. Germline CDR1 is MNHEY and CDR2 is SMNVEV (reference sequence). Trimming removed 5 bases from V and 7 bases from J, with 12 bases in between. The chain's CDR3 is CASSTLQGQPQHF. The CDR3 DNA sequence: TGTGCCAGCAGTACCCTCCAGGGCCAGCCCCAGCATTTT.

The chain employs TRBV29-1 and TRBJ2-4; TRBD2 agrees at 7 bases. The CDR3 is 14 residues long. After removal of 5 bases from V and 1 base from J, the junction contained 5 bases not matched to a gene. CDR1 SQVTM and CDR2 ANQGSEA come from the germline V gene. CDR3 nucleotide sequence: TGCAGCGTTACTATCGGGGGGGCCAAAAACATTCAGTACTTC. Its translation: CSVTIGGAKNIQYF.

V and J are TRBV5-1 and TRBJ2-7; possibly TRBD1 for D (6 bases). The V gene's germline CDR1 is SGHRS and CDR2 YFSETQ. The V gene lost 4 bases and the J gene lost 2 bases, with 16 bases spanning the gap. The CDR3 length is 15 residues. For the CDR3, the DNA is TGCGCCAGCAGCACTGAGGGGACACCTACCTACGAGCAGTACTTC. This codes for CASSTEGTPTYEQYF.

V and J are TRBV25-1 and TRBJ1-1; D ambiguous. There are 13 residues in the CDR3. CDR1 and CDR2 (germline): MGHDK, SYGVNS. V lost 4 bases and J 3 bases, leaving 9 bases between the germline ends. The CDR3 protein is CASSGFIDTEAFF. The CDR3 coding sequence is TGTGCCAGCAGTGGCTTTATAGACACTGAAGCTTTCTTT.

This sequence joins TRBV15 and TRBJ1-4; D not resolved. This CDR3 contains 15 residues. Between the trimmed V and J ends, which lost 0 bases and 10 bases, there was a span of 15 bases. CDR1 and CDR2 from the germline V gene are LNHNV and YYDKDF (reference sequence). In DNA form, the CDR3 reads TGTGCCACCAGCAGAGATACGGAGGGAGGTGCAAAACTGTTTTTT. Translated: CATSRDTEGGAKLFF.

Here the CDR3 DNA reads TGTGCCAGCAGCTACCGGGACAGGGAAACAGATACGCAGTATTTT. Translation gives CASSYRDRETDTQYF. V is TRBV7-6 and J is TRBJ2-3; 9 nucleotides line up with TRBD1. The CDR3 has 15 residues. Germline V lookup: CDR1 SGHVS, CDR2 FNYEAQ. Trimming at V came to 4 bases and at J to 3 bases, leaving 5 bases not matched to a gene.

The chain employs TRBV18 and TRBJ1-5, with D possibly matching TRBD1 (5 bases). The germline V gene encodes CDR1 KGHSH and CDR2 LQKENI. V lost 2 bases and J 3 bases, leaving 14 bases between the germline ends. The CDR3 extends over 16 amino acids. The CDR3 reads CASSPKPGSDNQPQHF. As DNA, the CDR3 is TGTGCCAGCTCACCAAAACCAGGGTCGGACAATCAGCCCCAGCATTTT.

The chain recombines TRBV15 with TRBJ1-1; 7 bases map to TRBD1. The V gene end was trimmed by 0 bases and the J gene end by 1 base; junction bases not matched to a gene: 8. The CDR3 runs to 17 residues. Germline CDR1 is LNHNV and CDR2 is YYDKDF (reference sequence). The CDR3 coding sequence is TGTGCCACCAGCAGAGATCAATGGGGACAGAAGAACACTGAAGCTTTCTTT. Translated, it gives CATSRDQWGQKNTEAFF.

CDR3 bases: TGTGCCAGCAGTGGACAGGGCGACACTGAAGCTTTCTTT. Translated, it gives CASSGQGDTEAFF. This sequence joins TRBV6-2 or TRBV6-3 and TRBJ1-1; 8 bases map to TRBD1. Germline lookup yields CDR1 MNHEY and CDR2 SVGEGT. The CDR3 runs 13 residues. V lost 5 bases and J lost 3; bases outside the gene matches: 2.

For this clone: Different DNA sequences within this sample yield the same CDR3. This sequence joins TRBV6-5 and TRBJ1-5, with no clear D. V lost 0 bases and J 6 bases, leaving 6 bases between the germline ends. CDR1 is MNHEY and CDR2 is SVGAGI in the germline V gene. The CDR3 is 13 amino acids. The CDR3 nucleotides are TGTGCCAGCAGTTACTCCCGGAGTCAGCCCCAGCATTTT. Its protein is CASSYSRSQPQHF.

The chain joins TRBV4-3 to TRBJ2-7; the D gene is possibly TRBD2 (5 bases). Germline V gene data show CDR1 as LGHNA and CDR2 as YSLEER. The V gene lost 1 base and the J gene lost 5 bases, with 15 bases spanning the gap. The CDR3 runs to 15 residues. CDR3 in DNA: TGCGCCAGCAGCCAAGGGGGAGAGTCTTGGGACGAGCAGTACTTC. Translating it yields CASSQGGESWDEQYF.

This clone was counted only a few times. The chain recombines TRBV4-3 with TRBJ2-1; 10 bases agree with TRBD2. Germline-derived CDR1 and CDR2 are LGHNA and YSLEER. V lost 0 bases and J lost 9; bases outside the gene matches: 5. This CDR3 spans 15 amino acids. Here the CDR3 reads CASSQETGLASEQFF. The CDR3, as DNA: TGCGCCAGCAGCCAAGAGACGGGACTAGCGAGTGAGCAGTTCTTC.